This TCR beta chain came from a study of Graves' ophthalmopathy and Graves' hyperthyroidism. This clonotype was counted many times. The authors amplified TCR beta CDR3 regions from RNA transcripts. First-round RT-PCR used HTBI primers; second-round multiplex PCR followed. TCRdb redid the calling of the multiplex PCR reads with MiXCR, one entry per CDR3 protein. The sample consists of 650,000 to 800,000 distinct CDR3 sequences, about 41% of them appearing once. CAS ≥3, NOSPECS ≥4, moderate-to-severe activity and duration under 3 months marked donors with ophthalmopathy. As diagnostic evidence, clinical symptoms, serum thyroxine, TRAb, thyroid ultrasound and orbital computed tomography were relied upon. The length of the CDR3 is 18 residues. V lost 0 bases and J 0 bases, leaving 15 bases between the germline ends. Per the germline V gene, CDR1 is ENHRY and CDR2 is SYGVKD.

This clonotype was sampled from an adult man with Graves' ophthalmopathy. The material sequenced was peripheral blood. The chain recombines TRBV10-3 with TRBJ1-5; no reliable D call. The CDR3 region is CAISESGRFRNSNQPQHF. The CDR3 DNA sequence: TGTGCCATCAGTGAGTCGGGAAGGTTCCGTAATAGCAATCAGCCCCAGCATTTT.